This T cell receptor beta chain was sequenced during a study of regulatory T cells in long-lasting Graves disease (dated by TCRdb to about 2021). About the investigation overall: Antithyroid drugs had been taken for less than 3 months by newly diagnosed Graves' disease patients. This study used TCR sequencing and RNA sequencing of peripheral blood to compare persistent Graves' disease patients against newly diagnosed Graves' disease patients. The study was conducted in China and was registered as a clinical trial. A total of around 35 samples underwent TCR sequencing, from about 13 patients with persistent Graves' disease and roughly 20 patients with newly diagnosed Graves' disease.

Beyond this particular receptor, the publication reports: Persistent patients shared more public clonotypes among themselves (around 3,000) than newly diagnosed patients did (about 900). Sequencing and analysis were restricted to the TCR beta chain. Preferential use of TRBV28, TRBJ1-2 and TRBJ2-5 was observed in persistent disease, whereas TRBV20-1 and TRBJ2-1 were favored in newly diagnosed disease. Compared with newly diagnosed patients, patients with persistent Graves' disease had lower TCR Shannon entropy and fewer highly expanded clones, which suggests clonal expansion. Only peripheral blood was studied, because thyroid tissue, the primary lesion, was inaccessible. The authors acknowledged the small sample size as a limitation that may reduce accuracy.

The library was made by multiplex PCR. The sample was run on an Illumina HiSeq 4000. iRepertoire HTBI primers and Arm-PCR amplification of CDR3 regions were used to construct TCR beta libraries. Before sequencing, the PCR products underwent gel purification. In the authors' own workflow: Gene usage analysis of CDR3 amino acid clonotypes relied on the roughly 60 TRBV and more than twelve TRBJ segments identified across samples. Filtered high-quality paired reads were merged into contigs using COPE and FqMerger. BLAST was used to align contigs to IMGT TRBV, TRBD and TRBJ reference genes, with CDR3 defined following IMGT. Highly expanded clones were defined as clonotypes with a frequency above 0.1%. Shannon entropy was used to measure repertoire diversity, and the Gini coefficient was used to measure V-J evenness. A clonotype found in more than one individual was treated as public. In-frame beta chains were kept once TCRdb had trimmed the public reads at Q25 with fastp and called clones with MiXCR. Duplicate CDR3 protein sequences are folded into a single record with the most common DNA and genes. TCRdb, rather than the study authors, made the V and J calls. This sample is represented by about 360,000 distinct CDR3 sequences; about 17% of them were singletons. Clones ranked in the top ten supply over 20% of the sample.

Per the publication, the time point label means: newly diagnosed GD, antithyroid drugs for less than 3 months. For both TCR sequencing and RNA sequencing, RNA was extracted from PBMCs in TRIzol. Graves' disease was diagnosed according to American Thyroid Association guidelines. The patients came from an endocrinology department in Xi'an, China. Each patient gave approximately 8.8 milliliters of peripheral blood, collected in an EDTA anticoagulant tube. Ficoll Paque Plus density gradient separation was used to isolate PBMCs, and no further T cell sorting was performed. An Agilent 2100 Bioanalyzer and agarose gel were used to check RNA quality, while a NanoDrop 2000 measured RNA concentration. Remarks on this clonotype: This receptor's antigen is unknown. Per-base quality was not reported, and no clone a single base away is much larger than it.

The CDR3 sequence holds 15 residues, the cysteine and phenylalanine included. Just the 45-base CDR3 DNA is kept, in frame starting at base 1. The V end gives up 1 base and the J end 4 bases, leaving 6 bases in the junction not matched to a gene. CDR1 and CDR2, per the germline V gene, are SGHRS and YFSETQ. This same sample was also taken into another study, of T cells in Graves' hyperthyroidism and ophthalmopathy. In that second paper, the authors write: A patient counted as having stable Graves' hyperthyroidism if no progression to ophthalmopathy occurred over 18 months of follow-up. Hyperthyroidism patients were aged 18 to 65 years and newly diagnosed, with disease duration of less than 2 months. The study excluded patients with uncontrolled infections, other autoimmune diseases, pregnancy or lactation. Clinical symptoms, serum thyroxine and TRAb, thyroid ultrasound, and orbital computed tomography formed the basis for the diagnoses. The TCR CDR3 was subjected to a first round of RT-PCR using the HTBI primer set and the Qiagen OneStep RT-PCR kit. Most expanded thyroid clonotypes (frequency above 0.001) were also detected in blood, a finding suggesting that blood repertoires may reflect thyroid immune responses. A model built on a 13 V-J signature distinguished ophthalmopathy from stable hyperthyroidism, reaching about 88% sensitivity and under 84% specificity in cross-validation and 80%/75% in testing. In validation, progression to ophthalmopathy was predicted by the model with roughly 71% sensitivity and around 76% specificity, a median of roughly 6 months before onset. TCR V-J signatures able to tell the groups apart were searched for in a discovery cohort of 90 to 100 patients, of whom around 43 had Graves' ophthalmopathy and under 65 had stable Graves' hyperthyroidism. An independent validation cohort of fewer than 20 hyperthyroidism patients and approximately 17 patients who later progressed to ophthalmopathy tested prospective prediction of ophthalmopathy. The 95 to 100 discovery patients were randomly divided into training and test sets at a 7:3 ratio. Thyroid tissue and blood T-cell repertoires from six Graves' hyperthyroidism patients were also compared in the study. After blood sampling, hyperthyroidism patients were treated with methimazole at a starting dose of 30 mg daily, and ophthalmopathy patients were treated with high-dose intravenous methylprednisolone. Libraries were constructed in a second round of multiplex PCR, after which size selection and purification were carried out. Libraries were sequenced paired-end with 100 bp reads on an Illumina HiSeq2000. SOAPnuke was used to process the raw data, removing reads that contained adapters or uncalled bases, had a mean Phred below 15, or lacked an exact match to the constant primer or identifier. High-quality paired reads were merged using COPE v1.2.5, and each unique nucleotide sequence was defined as a clonotype. MiTCR v1.1 was used to align the clonotypes against IMGT TRBV, TRBD and TRBJ reference segments. Only V-J combinations with frequency above 0.0001, covering 99.2% of repertoires, were analysed. A TCS score was defined as the ratio between F50 (clonal expansion) and ExV (chaos), using BLOSUM62-based TCRdist between CDR3 peptides within each V-J. Welch's t-statistics and random forest reduced 514 V-J features to 13, which were used in a naive Bayes classifier (R e1071). Sample size was not statistically predetermined, and blinding of investigators to group allocation was not performed. The paper reports TCR Vbeta CDR3 sequencing of approximately 140 peripheral blood samples: under 45 ophthalmopathy, some 80 hyperthyroidism and 17 progressor patients.

This receptor was taken from a young woman with Graves disease. Donor details come from another sample of the same person, matched by shared clones. The material was peripheral blood mononuclear cells (PBMCs), obtained at new diagnosis, from a patient treated with antithyroid drugs. This chain is built from TRBV5-1 and TRBJ1-2, and 8 junction bases match TRBD1. The DNA sequence is as follows: TGCGCCAGCAGCTTGTCAGGACAGGGCCCCTATGGCTACACCTTC. Its protein product is CASSLSGQGPYGYTF.